This T cell receptor (beta chain) derives from a study of response to subunit inactivated influenza vaccine. General study points: Few new T cells, the authors suggested, are recruited by each seasonal influenza vaccination.

Note on this clonotype: The antigen is unknown.

With V trimmed by 5 bases and J by 8 bases, 9 bases remained unmatched. CDR1 SGHTA and CDR2 FQGTGA come from the germline V gene. The CDR3 covers 15 residues. TCRdb processed the RT-PCR reads anew with MiXCR; each CDR3 protein has one entry. The sample consists of hundreds of thousands of distinct CDR3 sequences, 12% to 15% of them appearing once. This sequence originates from a middle-aged man who received an inactivated influenza vaccine. The material was PBMCs from blood, obtained less than 15 days before vaccination. This sequence joins TRBV7-3 and TRBJ2-1; 10 nucleotides line up with TRBD2. CDR3 bases: TGTGCCAGCAGCCCTAGGCTAGCGGGAGTCGATGAGCAGTTCTTC. Translation: CASSPRLAGVDEQFF.